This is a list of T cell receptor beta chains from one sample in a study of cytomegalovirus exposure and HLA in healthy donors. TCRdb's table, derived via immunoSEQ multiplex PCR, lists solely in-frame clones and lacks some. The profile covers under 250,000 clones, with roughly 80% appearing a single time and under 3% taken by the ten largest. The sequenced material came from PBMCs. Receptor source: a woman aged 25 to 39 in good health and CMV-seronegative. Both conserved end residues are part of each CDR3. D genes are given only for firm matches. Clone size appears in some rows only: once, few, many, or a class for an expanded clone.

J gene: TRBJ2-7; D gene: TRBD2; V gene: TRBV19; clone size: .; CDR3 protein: CASSIELAGSYEQYF; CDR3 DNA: TGTGCCAGTAGTATTGAGCTAGCGGGGAGCTACGAGCAGTACTTC
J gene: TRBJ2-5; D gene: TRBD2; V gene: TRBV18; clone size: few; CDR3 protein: CASSPPQLLAGGVETQYF; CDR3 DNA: TGTGCCAGCTCACCACCTCAGCTTTTAGCGGGAGGTGTAGAGACCCAGTACTTC
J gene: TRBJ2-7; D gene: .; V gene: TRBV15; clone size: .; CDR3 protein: CATSRDGYEQYF; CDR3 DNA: TGTGCCACCAGCAGAGACGGTTACGAGCAGTACTTC
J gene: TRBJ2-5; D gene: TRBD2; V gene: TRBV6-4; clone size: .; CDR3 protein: CASSDQAGGQETQYF; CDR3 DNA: TGTGCCAGCAGTGACCAGGCGGGGGGCCAAGAGACCCAGTACTTC
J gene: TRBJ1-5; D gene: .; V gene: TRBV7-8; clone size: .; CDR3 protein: CASSLVPTATNQPQHF; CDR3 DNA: TGTGCCAGCAGCTTAGTCCCAACAGCCACCAATCAGCCCCAGCATTTT
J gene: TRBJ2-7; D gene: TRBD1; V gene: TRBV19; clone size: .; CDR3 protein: CASTTGGAKQYF; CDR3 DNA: TGTGCCAGTACCACAGGGGGCGCCAAGCAGTACTTC
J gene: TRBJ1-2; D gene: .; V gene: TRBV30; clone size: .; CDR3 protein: CAWSLGQGYGYTF; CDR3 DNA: TGTGCCTGGAGTTTGGGGCAGGGCTATGGCTACACCTTC
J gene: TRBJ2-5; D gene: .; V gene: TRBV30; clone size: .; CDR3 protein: CAWSLTGFMQETQYF; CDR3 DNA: TGTGCCTGGTCACTCACAGGGTTTATGCAAGAGACCCAGTACTTC
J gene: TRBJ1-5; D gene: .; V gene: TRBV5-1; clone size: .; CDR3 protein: CASSLESGSNQPQHF; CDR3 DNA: TGCGCCAGCAGCTTGGAGTCAGGAAGCAATCAGCCCCAGCATTTT
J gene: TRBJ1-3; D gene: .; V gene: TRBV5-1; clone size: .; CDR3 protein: CASSLQGKGNTIYF; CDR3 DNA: TGCGCCAGCAGCTTACAGGGCAAAGGAAACACCATATATTTT
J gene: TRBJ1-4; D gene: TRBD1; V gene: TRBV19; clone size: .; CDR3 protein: CARQLPGQGHEKLFF; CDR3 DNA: TGTGCCAGGCAACTCCCGGGACAGGGACATGAAAAACTGTTTTTT
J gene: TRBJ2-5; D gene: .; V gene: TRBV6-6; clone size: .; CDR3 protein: CASSYRLLGGETQYF; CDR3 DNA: TGTGCCAGCAGTTATAGACTCTTAGGGGGAGAGACCCAGTACTTC
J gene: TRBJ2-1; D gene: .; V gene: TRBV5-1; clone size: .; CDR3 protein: CASKLGLIFEQFF; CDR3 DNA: TGCGCCAGCAAGCTCGGACTCATTTTTGAGCAGTTCTTC
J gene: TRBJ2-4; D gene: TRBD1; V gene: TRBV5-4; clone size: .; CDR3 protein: CASSNGTGGRAKNIQYF; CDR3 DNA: TGTGCCAGCAGCAACGGGACAGGGGGACGAGCCAAAAACATTCAGTACTTC
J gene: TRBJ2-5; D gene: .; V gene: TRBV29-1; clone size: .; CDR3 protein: CSVGQGGKETQYF; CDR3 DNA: TGCAGCGTGGGTCAGGGAGGAAAAGAGACCCAGTACTTC
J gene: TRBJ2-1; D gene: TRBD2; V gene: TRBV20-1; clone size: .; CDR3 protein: CSPSNSGSEFF; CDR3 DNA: TGCAGTCCTAGTAATAGCGGGAGTGAGTTCTTC
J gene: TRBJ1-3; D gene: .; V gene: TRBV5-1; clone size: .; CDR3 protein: CASSLGYSGNTIYF; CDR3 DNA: TGCGCCAGCAGCTTGGGCTATTCCGGAAACACCATATATTTT
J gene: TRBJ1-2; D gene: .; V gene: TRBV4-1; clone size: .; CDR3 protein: CASSQAGGLHGYTF; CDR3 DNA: TGCGCCAGCAGCCAAGCCGGGGGGCTCCATGGCTACACCTTC
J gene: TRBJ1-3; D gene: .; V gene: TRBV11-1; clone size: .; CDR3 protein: CASSPSGHSGNTIYF; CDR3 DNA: TGTGCCAGCAGCCCCTCGGGACACTCTGGAAACACCATATATTTT
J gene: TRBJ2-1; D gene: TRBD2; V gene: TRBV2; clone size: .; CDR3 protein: CASKLAGGPGNEQFF; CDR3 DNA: TGTGCCAGCAAATTAGCGGGAGGGCCGGGTAATGAGCAGTTCTTC
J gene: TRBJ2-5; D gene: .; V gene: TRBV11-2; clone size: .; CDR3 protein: CASTVLWGPGTQYF; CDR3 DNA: TGTGCCAGCACCGTACTTTGGGGGCCAGGGACCCAGTACTTC
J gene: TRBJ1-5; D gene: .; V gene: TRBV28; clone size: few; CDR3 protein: CASSPDRNPQHF; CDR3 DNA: TGTGCCAGCAGTCCCGACAGGAACCCCCAGCATTTT
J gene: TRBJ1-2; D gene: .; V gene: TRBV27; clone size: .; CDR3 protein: CASRGRTNYGYTF; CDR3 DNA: TGTGCCAGCAGGGGGAGAACTAACTATGGCTACACCTTC
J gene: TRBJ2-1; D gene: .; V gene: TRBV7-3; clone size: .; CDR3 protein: CASSDRPGSSYNEQFF; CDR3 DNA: TGTGCCAGCAGCGATAGGCCGGGGAGCTCCTACAATGAGCAGTTCTTC
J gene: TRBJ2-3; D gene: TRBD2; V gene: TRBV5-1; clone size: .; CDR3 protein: CASSPKGAGGADTQYF; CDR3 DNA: TGCGCCAGCAGCCCGAAGGGAGCGGGAGGCGCAGATACGCAGTATTTT
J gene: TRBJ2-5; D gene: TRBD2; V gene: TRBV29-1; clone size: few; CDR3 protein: CSVESGTRGETQYF; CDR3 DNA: TGCAGCGTTGAGTCCGGGACTAGAGGAGAGACCCAGTACTTC
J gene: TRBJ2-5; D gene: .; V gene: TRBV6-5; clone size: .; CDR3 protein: CASIADQETQYF; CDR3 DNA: TGTGCCAGCATAGCGGATCAAGAGACCCAGTACTTC
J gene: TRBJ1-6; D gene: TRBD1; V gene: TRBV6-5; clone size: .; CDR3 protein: CASSYRGRVSPLHF; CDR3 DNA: TGTGCCAGCAGTTACAGGGGGCGGGTTTCACCCCTCCACTTT
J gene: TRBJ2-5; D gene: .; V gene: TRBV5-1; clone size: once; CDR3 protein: CASSLAGSPGETQYF; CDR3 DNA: TGCGCCAGCAGCTTAGCCGGGTCCCCGGGAGAGACCCAGTACTTC